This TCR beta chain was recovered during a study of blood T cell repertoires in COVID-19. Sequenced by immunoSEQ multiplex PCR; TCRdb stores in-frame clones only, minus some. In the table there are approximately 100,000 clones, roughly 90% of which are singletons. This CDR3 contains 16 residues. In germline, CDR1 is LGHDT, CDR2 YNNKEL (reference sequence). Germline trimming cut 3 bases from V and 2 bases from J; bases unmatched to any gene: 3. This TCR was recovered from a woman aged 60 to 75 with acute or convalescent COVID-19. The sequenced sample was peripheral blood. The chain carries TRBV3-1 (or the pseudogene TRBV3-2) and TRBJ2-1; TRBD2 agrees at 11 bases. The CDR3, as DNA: TGTGCCAGCAGCCAGACACTAGCGGGAGCCTACAATGAGCAGTTCTTC. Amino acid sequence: CASSQTLAGAYNEQFF.